The 27 T cell receptor beta chains listed next were all sequenced from one sample in a study of blood T cell repertoires in COVID-19. Some clones are missing from TCRdb's copy, which holds only in-frame ones; the method was immunoSEQ multiplex PCR. The data contain about 300,000 clones, over 75% of them seen just once; the ten biggest clones take up about 4.6%. Material: PBMCs or T cells enriched from blood (not recorded which). These receptors were collected from a man aged 25-45 years who had recovered from COVID-19.

The rearrangement joins TRBV5-5 to TRBJ1-5, with 7 bases matching TRBD1. The germline gives CDR1 SGHKS, CDR2 YYEKEE (reference sequence). V gave up 4 bases and J gave up 3 bases; unmatched junction bases: 4. CDR3 length equals 14 residues. The CDR3 sequence is CASSPGTDNQPQHF. CDR3 in DNA: TGTGCCAGCAGCCCTGGGACAGACAATCAGCCCCAGCATTTT.

About this clone itself: In the same sample, other DNA sequences code for this CDR3. The V and J genes are TRBV24-1 and TRBJ1-3; D is ambiguous. Germline V gene data show CDR1 as KGHDR and CDR2 as SFDVKD. The CDR3 is made up of 14 amino acids. The V end lost 7 bases, the J end lost 4 bases, and 13 bases lay between the germline ends. The CDR3 nucleotides read TGTGCCACCAGCCCTGGCGGGTCGGGAAACACCATATATTTT. This encodes CATSPGGSGNTIYF.

This chain joins TRBV15 and TRBJ1-4; TRBD1 agrees at 8 bases. Germline V gene sequence: CDR1 LNHNV, CDR2 YYDKDF (reference sequence). Germline trimming cut 5 bases from V and 7 bases from J; bases unmatched to any gene: 9. CDR3 length: 15 amino acids. The CDR3 DNA is TGTGCCACCAGCGGCCGGACAGGGAGGGTTGAAAAACTGTTTTTT. Translation gives CATSGRTGRVEKLFF.

The chain joins TRBV27 to TRBJ1-6; no clear D. CDR1 and CDR2 from the germline V gene are MNHEY and SMNVEV (reference sequence). Trimming shortened V by 7 bases and J by 12 bases, and 16 bases separated the two germline ends. The CDR3 contains 13 residues. CDR3: CASTQTPLGPLHF. In nucleotides, the CDR3 is TGTGCCAGCACCCAGACACCGTTGGGACCCCTCCACTTT.

The V gene is TRBV18, the J gene TRBJ2-1; the match to TRBD2 covers 9 bases. In germline, CDR1 is KGHSH, CDR2 LQKENI. The V and J ends lost 1 base and 2 bases, in that order; junction bases with no gene match: 3. This CDR3 contains 16 residues. The CDR3 coding sequence is TGTGCCAGCTCACCACTTAGCGGGGGTCCCTACAATGAGCAGTTCTTC. Amino acids: CASSPLSGGPYNEQFF.

This chain connects TRBV28 to TRBJ2-7; the D is unclear. The germline gives CDR1 MDHEN, CDR2 SYDVKM. Trimming left V 6 bases short and J 6 bases short, with 21 bases between. There are 15 residues in the CDR3. The CDR3 coding sequence is TGTGCCAGCAGACAAAACCGGGTTTCTACGGGCGAGCAGTACTTC. Protein: CASRQNRVSTGEQYF.

V gene TRBV4-1 combines with J gene TRBJ1-3; D ambiguous. V lost 0 bases and J 2 bases, leaving 2 bases between the germline ends. Germline CDR1 reads MGHRA; CDR2 reads YSYEKL. The CDR3 has 13 residues. The CDR3 reads CASSQDTGNTIYF. CDR3 DNA sequence: TGCGCCAGCAGCCAAGATACTGGAAACACCATATATTTT.

This chain connects TRBV14 to TRBJ2-7; 10 bases map to TRBD1. The CDR3 extends over 15 amino acids. The trim removed 3 bases at V and 4 bases at J, leaving 6 bases unmatched. CDR1 and CDR2 (germline): SGHDN, FVKESK. The DNA for the CDR3 is TGTGCCAGCAGCCAGGGGACAGGGGTCTGGTACGAGCAGTACTTC. Encoded protein: CASSQGTGVWYEQYF.

The V and J genes are TRBV19 and TRBJ2-7, with D tentatively TRBD2 (6 bases). This CDR3 comprises 15 residues. V gave up 6 bases and J gave up 1 base, with 16 bases separating them. The germline CDR1 and CDR2 sequences are LNHDA and SQIVND (reference sequence). In DNA form, the CDR3 reads TGTGCCAGTAGCGCCGGGACTTATCCTTCCTACGAGCAGTACTTC. Translation gives CASSAGTYPSYEQYF.

The chain carries TRBV19 and TRBJ2-1; D perhaps matches TRBD2 (7 bases). This CDR3 region has 17 residues. CDR1 and CDR2 (germline): LNHDA, SQIVND (reference sequence). Trimming cost V 1 base and J 1 base, with 14 bases left between them. The CDR3 sequence is CASSIGGGGPSYNEQFF. CDR3 coding DNA: TGTGCCAGTAGTATAGGAGGCGGGGGCCCTTCCTACAATGAGCAGTTCTTC.

The chain combines TRBV11-3 with TRBJ1-1; maybe TRBD1 (5 bases). From germline, CDR1 is SGHNT and CDR2 YENEEA. The V and J ends lost 4 bases and 7 bases respectively, with 19 bases between them. The CDR3 consists of 15 residues. CDR3 residues: CASSSGGAYPGEAFF. In nucleotides, the CDR3 is TGTGCCAGCAGCTCAGGAGGGGCGTACCCCGGTGAAGCTTTCTTT.

The chain recombines TRBV12-5 with TRBJ1-1; 12 bases are a match to TRBD1. The CDR3 extends over 17 amino acids. V dropped 3 bases and J dropped 0; count of bases not matched to a gene: 5. Germline CDR1 and CDR2: LGHNT and FRNRAP. The CDR3 is CASGFGTGGPMNTEAFF. The CDR3 region has the DNA TGTGCTAGTGGTTTTGGGACAGGGGGCCCCATGAACACTGAAGCTTTCTTT. Full variable domain (missing parts from reference TRBV12-5 and TRBJ1-1): DARVTQTPRHKVTEMGQEVTMRCQPILGHNTVFWYRQTMMQGLELLAYFRNRAPLDDSGMPKDRFSAEMPDATLATLKIQPSEPRDSAVYFCASGFGTGGPMNTEAFFGQGTRLTVV.

The chain is built from TRBV11-2 and TRBJ2-7, with no clear D. The CDR3 contains 12 residues. The germline V and J ends were trimmed by 2 bases and 5 bases, with 7 bases remaining between them. The germline gives CDR1 SGHAT, CDR2 FQNNGV. The chain's CDR3 is CASSLIWHEQYF. The CDR3, as DNA: TGTGCCAGCAGCTTAATATGGCACGAGCAGTACTTC.

This clone occurred once. The chain couples TRBV14 to TRBJ1-4; D is possibly TRBD1 (5 bases). V lost 4 bases to trimming and J lost 8 bases, with 11 bases between them. Germline CDR1 and CDR2: SGHDN and FVKESK. This CDR3 is 13 amino acids long. The CDR3: CASSPAGLEKLFF. CDR3 DNA: TGTGCCAGCAGCCCCGCAGGGTTAGAAAAACTGTTTTTT.

The chain employs TRBV11-3 and TRBJ1-2; tentative D call: TRBD1 (5 bases). The CDR3 covers 18 residues. Trimming removed 4 bases at V and 4 bases at J, with 25 bases between. In germline, CDR1 is SGHNT, CDR2 YENEEA. Here the CDR3 reads CASSCKQWWRGETYGYTF. CDR3 bases: TGTGCCAGCAGCTGTAAGCAATGGTGGAGGGGTGAAACCTATGGCTACACCTTC. The complete variable domain, with remaining parts taken from reference TRBV11-3 and TRBJ1-2, reads EAGVVQSPRYKIIEKKQPVAFWCNPISGHNTLYWYLQNLGQGPELLIRYENEEAVDDSQLPKDRFSAERLKGVDSTLKIQPAELGDSAVYLCASSCKQWWRGETYGYTFGSGTRLTVV.

This chain connects TRBV24-1 to TRBJ2-5; 15 bases fit TRBD2. The CDR3 spans 16 residues. Germline CDR1 KGHDR, CDR2 SFDVKD. The J segment lost 5 bases and the V segment lost 12 bases, leaving 12 bases of the junction unmatched. CDR3 region: CARSGLAGGPGETQYF. CDR3 DNA: TGTGCCCGAAGCGGACTAGCGGGAGGGCCTGGGGAGACCCAGTACTTC.

The chain has TRBV30 and TRBJ1-2; 9 positions match TRBD1. The CDR3 runs 15 residues. V lost 2 bases to trimming and J lost 4 bases; unmatched junction nucleotides: 8. From germline, CDR1 is GTSNPN and CDR2 SVGIG (reference sequence). The CDR3 here is CAWSLGQGRGYGYTF. Written as DNA, the CDR3 is TGTGCCTGGAGTCTGGGACAGGGTAGAGGCTATGGCTACACCTTC. Variable domain in full (rest from reference TRBV30 and TRBJ1-2): SQTIHQWPATLVQPVGSPLSLECTVEGTSNPNLYWYRQAAGRGLQLLFYSVGIGQISSEVPQNLSASRPQDRQFILSSKKLLLSDSGFYLCAWSLGQGRGYGYTFGSGTRLTVV.

This chain links TRBV27 with TRBJ1-1, with 9 positions matching TRBD1. V dropped 4 bases and J dropped 4; count of bases not matched to a gene: 7. The CDR3 loop spans 15 amino acids. Germline-derived CDR1 and CDR2 are MNHEY and SMNVEV (reference sequence). This CDR3 is CASSWDREVTTEAFF. The CDR3 bases are TGTGCCAGCAGTTGGGACAGGGAAGTGACCACTGAAGCTTTCTTT.

The chain joins TRBV5-5 to TRBJ2-7, with 9 positions matching TRBD1. CDR1 is SGHKS and CDR2 is YYEKEE in the germline V gene (reference sequence). V shed 2 bases, J shed 6 bases, and the junction held 6 bases outside the gene matches. This CDR3 has 14 amino acids. CDR3 sequence (DNA): TGTGCCAGCAGCTTTACCGGGACAGGGCCCGAGCAGTACTTC. Translating gives CASSFTGTGPEQYF.

This clone was seen more than once but under ten times. The chain has TRBV30 and TRBJ1-3; 9 bases fit TRBD1. Germline V gene sequence: CDR1 GTSNPN, CDR2 SVGIG (reference sequence). V was clipped by 5 bases and J by 2 bases; unmatched bases: 13. CDR3 length equals 17 residues. CDR3 sequence (DNA): TGTGCCTGGTCCGGGACAGGGTATTTCTTAACTGGAAACACCATATATTTT. Translation gives CAWSGTGYFLTGNTIYF.

J is TRBJ1-2 and V is TRBV11-2; D is possibly TRBD1 (5 bases). There are 13 residues in the CDR3. Trimming took off 4 bases at V and 6 bases at J, with 12 bases between the two ends. Germline-derived CDR1 and CDR2 are SGHAT and FQNNGV. The CDR3 region has the DNA TGTGCCAGCAGCTCCCGGCCAGGGCATGGCTACACCTTC. This translates into CASSSRPGHGYTF.

This clone has only a few counts. The CDR3 DNA follows: TGCGCCAGCAGCTTGTTAGCGGTCTCTGGAAACACCATATATTTT. Its translation is CASSLLAVSGNTIYF. This chain connects TRBV5-1 to TRBJ1-3; D gene uncertain. V was trimmed by 1 base and J by 0 bases, leaving 8 bases between them. The CDR3 spans 15 residues. Germline CDR1 is SGHRS and CDR2 is YFSETQ.

Only a few counts were recorded for this clone. The chain is built from TRBV7-2 and TRBJ2-7; 8 nucleotides line up with TRBD2. V lost 5 bases to trimming and J lost 0 bases; unmatched junction nucleotides: 6. The CDR3 has 15 residues. Germline V lookup: CDR1 SGHTA, CDR2 FQGNSA. DNA of the CDR3: TGTGCCAGCAGCCAGGCAACTAGCGGCTCCTACGAGCAGTACTTC. Residues: CASSQATSGSYEQYF.

V gene TRBV18 combines with J gene TRBJ1-1; D gene uncertain. This CDR3 is 13 amino acids long. The V end was cut by 3 bases, the J end by 3 bases, with 8 bases between. In germline, CDR1 is KGHSH, CDR2 LQKENI. The CDR3 spells CASSPMRDTEAFF. Written as DNA, the CDR3 is TGTGCCAGCTCACCGATGAGGGACACTGAAGCTTTCTTT.

The chain joins TRBV15 to TRBJ2-7; 10 bases line up with TRBD2. The germline CDR1 and CDR2 sequences are LNHNV and YYDKDF (reference sequence). Losses at the gene ends were 1 base for V and 3 bases for J; bases not matched to a gene: 6. The CDR3 is made up of 16 amino acids. The CDR3 reads CATSRVGAGGLYEQYF. The CDR3 DNA follows: TGTGCCACCAGCAGAGTAGGAGCGGGGGGGCTCTACGAGCAGTACTTC.

This chain connects TRBV2 to TRBJ2-5; 7 bases are a match to TRBD1. V shed 7 bases and J 4 bases; nucleotides not matched to a gene: 12. The CDR3 extends over 15 amino acids. Germline V gene lookup returns CDR1 SNHLY and CDR2 FYNNEI. Written as DNA, the CDR3 is TGTGCCAGCAAGGAGACAGGGCTTTTGGGAGAGACCCAGTACTTC. Translating gives CASKETGLLGETQYF.

The chain carries TRBV27 and TRBJ1-2; no reliable D call. Germline CDR1 reads MNHEY; CDR2 reads SMNVEV (reference sequence). The CDR3 length is 13 residues. V lost 2 bases and J 5 bases, leaving 9 bases between the germline ends. This CDR3 is CASSLGQSYGYTF. The CDR3 DNA sequence: TGTGCCAGCAGTTTAGGGCAAAGTTATGGCTACACCTTC.